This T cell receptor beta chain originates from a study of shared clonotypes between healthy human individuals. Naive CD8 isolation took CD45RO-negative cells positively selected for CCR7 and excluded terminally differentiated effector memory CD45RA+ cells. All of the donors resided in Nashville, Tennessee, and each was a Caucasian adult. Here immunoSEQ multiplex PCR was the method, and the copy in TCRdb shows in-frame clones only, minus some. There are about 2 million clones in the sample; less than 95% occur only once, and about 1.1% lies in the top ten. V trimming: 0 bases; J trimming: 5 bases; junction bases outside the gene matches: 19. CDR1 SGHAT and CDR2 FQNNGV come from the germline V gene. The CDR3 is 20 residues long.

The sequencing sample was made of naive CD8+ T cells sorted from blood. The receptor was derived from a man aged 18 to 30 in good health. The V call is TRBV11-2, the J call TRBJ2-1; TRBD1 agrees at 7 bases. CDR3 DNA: TGTGCCAGCAGCTTAGATCTGTATCCCGGGACAGAAAGGTATAACAATGAGCAGTTCTTC. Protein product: CASSLDLYPGTERYNNEQFF.